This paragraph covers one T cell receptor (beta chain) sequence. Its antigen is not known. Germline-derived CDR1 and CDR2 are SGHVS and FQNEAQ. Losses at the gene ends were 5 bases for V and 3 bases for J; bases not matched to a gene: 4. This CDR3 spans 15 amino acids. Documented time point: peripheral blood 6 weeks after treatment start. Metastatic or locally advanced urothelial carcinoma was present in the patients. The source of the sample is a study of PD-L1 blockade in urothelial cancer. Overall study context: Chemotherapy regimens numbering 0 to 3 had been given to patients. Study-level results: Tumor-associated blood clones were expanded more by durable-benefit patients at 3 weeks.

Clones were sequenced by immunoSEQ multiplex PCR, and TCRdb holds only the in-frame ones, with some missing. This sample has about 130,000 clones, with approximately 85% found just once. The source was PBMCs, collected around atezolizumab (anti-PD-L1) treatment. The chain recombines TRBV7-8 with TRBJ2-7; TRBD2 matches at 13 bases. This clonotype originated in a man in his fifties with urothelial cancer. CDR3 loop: CASSLTSGRRYEQYF. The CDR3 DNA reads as TGTGCCAGCAGCCTGACTAGCGGGAGGCGCTACGAGCAGTACTTC.